Listed below are T cell receptor beta chains from one sample, sequenced in a study of blood T cell repertoires in COVID-19. Profiled with immunoSEQ multiplex PCR; TCRdb holds only in-frame clones, not every one. This sample has about 75,000 clones, with 70% to 80% found just once. The sample consisted of peripheral blood. The source is a woman aged 80 or over with active or convalescent COVID-19. Each CDR3 is given with its conserved first and last residue. A D gene is named only where the DNA matches it firmly. The size field is filled for only some rows; it gives once, few, many or a size class.

>.|TRBJ1-3|.|TRBV7-9
TGTGCCAGCAGAGACTCCGTGTGGCAGCGTGGAAACACCATATATTTT
CASRDSVWQRGNTIYF
>.|TRBJ1-2|.|TRBV7-2
TGTGCCAGCAGCTTAGGGCGGGGAGATGGCTACACCTTC
CASSLGRGDGYTF
>TRBD1|TRBJ2-1|.|TRBV18
TGTGCCAGCTCACCACTTGACAGGGGGCTTTTCTTC
CASSPLDRGLFF
>TRBD2|TRBJ2-2|.|TRBV28
TGTGCCAGCAGTTTAGCTAGCGGTGTCGGGGAGCTGTTTTTT
CASSLASGVGELFF
>.|TRBJ1-1|.|TRBV4-1
TGCGCCAGCAGCCAGCGACAGGAAACTGAAGCTTTCTTT
CASSQRQETEAFF
>TRBD2|TRBJ2-7|.|TRBV4-2
TGTGCCAGCAAGGCTAGCGGGAGTTCCTACGAGCAGTACTTC
CASKASGSSYEQYF
>TRBD2|TRBJ2-3|.|TRBV6-2/TRBV6-3
TGTGCCAGCAGCCCTACTAGCGGGGGTGTCCGCACAGATACGCAGTATTTT
CASSPTSGGVRTDTQYF
>.|TRBJ2-7|.|TRBV9
TGTGCCAGCAGCAAGAGTGGTGTCGAGCAGTACTTC
CASSKSGVEQYF
>.|TRBJ1-5|.|TRBV11-2
TGTGCCAGCAGCTTAGCCGGTAGGAGGCAGCCCCAGCATTTT
CASSLAGRRQPQHF
>.|TRBJ2-1|few|TRBV4-3
TGCGCCAGCAGCCAAACTCTCTCTGGACTGGACAGGTTCTTC
CASSQTLSGLDRFF
>TRBD2|TRBJ2-1|few|TRBV3-1/TRBV3-2
TGTGCCAGCAGCCAGGGTAGCGGGGCACGGGGCCATGAGCAGTTCTTC
CASSQGSGARGHEQFF
>.|TRBJ1-5|.|TRBV19
TGTGCCAGCGCAAAAGCTGGGGGGGGTCAGCCCCAGCATTTT
CASAKAGGGQPQHF
>TRBD1|TRBJ1-2|.|TRBV5-5
TGTGCCAGCAGCTTCCCCGGGACAGACGGCTACACCTTC
CASSFPGTDGYTF
>.|TRBJ1-1|.|TRBV6-2/TRBV6-3
TGTGCCAGCAGTTATAATGTAAACACTGAAGCTTTCTTT
CASSYNVNTEAFF
>.|TRBJ2-5|.|TRBV30
TGTGCCTGGACCAGTTACGGCGGGGTGGGGGAGACCCAGTACTTC
CAWTSYGGVGETQYF
>.|TRBJ2-3|.|TRBV7-9
TGTGCCAGCAGCTTCCAAGCCACAGATACGCAGTATTTT
CASSFQATDTQYF
>TRBD1|TRBJ2-2|.|TRBV5-1
TGCGCCAGCAGCTGGGCCCAGGGGGCCGGGGAGCTGTTTTTT
CASSWAQGAGELFF
>TRBD1|TRBJ1-4|.|TRBV5-1
TGCGCCAGCAGCCGGGACAGGGCTTCTAATGAAAAACTGTTTTTT
CASSRDRASNEKLFF
>TRBD1|TRBJ1-6|.|TRBV27
TGTGCCAGCAGTTCAGCGGGACAGGTCTATTCACCCCTCCACTTT
CASSSAGQVYSPLHF
>TRBD1|TRBJ1-1|.|TRBV29-1
TGCAGCGTTTCCCGGGACAGGGCGAACACTGAAGCTTTCTTT
CSVSRDRANTEAFF
>TRBD1|TRBJ2-2|once|TRBV2
TGTGCCAGCAGTAGTCCCCACGGGACAGAAGGGACCGGGGAGCTGTTTTTT
CASSSPHGTEGTGELFF
>TRBD1|TRBJ1-1|.|TRBV6-5
TGTGCCAGCAGTATGACAGGGAAGTTCTTT
CASSMTGKFF
>.|TRBJ2-1|.|TRBV14
TGTGCCAGCAGCCAAGCTGGCCACAATGAGCAGTTCTTC
CASSQAGHNEQFF
>.|TRBJ2-1|.|TRBV6-5
TGTGCCAGCAGTCCTCCGACTGGGAATGAGCAGTTCTTC
CASSPPTGNEQFF
>.|TRBJ2-2|.|TRBV6-5
TGTGCCAGCAGAGCCCCAGGGGGGATGACCGGGGAGCTGTTTTTT
CASRAPGGMTGELFF
>.|TRBJ1-2|.|TRBV28
TGTGCCAGCCAGGGTCCCAAAAGGCATGGCTACACCTTC
CASQGPKRHGYTF
>.|TRBJ1-3|.|TRBV7-6
TGTGCCAGCAGCTTAGTCGTCAGGGGCTCTGGAAACACCATATATTTT
CASSLVVRGSGNTIYF
>.|TRBJ2-7|.|TRBV28
TGTGCCAGCAGTTCTCCCCCCCTCCACGAGCAGTACTTC
CASSSPPLHEQYF
>.|TRBJ2-7|.|TRBV18
TGTGCCAGCTCCCTAGGTCTCCAGTACGAGCAGTACTTC
CASSLGLQYEQYF
>.|TRBJ2-2|.|TRBV3-1/TRBV3-2
TGTGCCAGCAGCCAAGGAGGGCAGGCGAACACCGGGGAGCTGTTTTTT
CASSQGGQANTGELFF
>TRBD1|TRBJ1-2|.|TRBV5-6
TGTGCCAGCAGCTTGACGACAGGGTACGGCTACACCTTC
CASSLTTGYGYTF
>.|TRBJ2-2|.|TRBV3-1/TRBV3-2
TGTGCCAGCAGCCGCCTCGGGAGGGAGCTGTTTTTT
CASSRLGRELFF
>TRBD2|TRBJ2-3|.|TRBV7-2
TGTGCCAGCAGCTTAACGGGGGGGCGGGAAGATACGCAGTATTTT
CASSLTGGREDTQYF
>.|TRBJ1-1|.|TRBV5-6
TGTGCCAGCAGCTTGGGGACACCCGAAGCTTTCTTT
CASSLGTPEAFF
>.|TRBJ2-1|once|TRBV25-1
TGTGCCAGCAGTGCCATACTAGTGTCTTACAATGAGCAGTTCTTC
CASSAILVSYNEQFF
>.|TRBJ1-4|few|TRBV5-1
TGCGCCAGCAGCTTGGAACCGGGGTTGCGTGAAAAACTGTTTTTT
CASSLEPGLREKLFF
>.|TRBJ2-2|.|TRBV5-1
TGCGCCAGCAGCTTAATCCAGGGTAACACCGGGGAGCTGTTTTTT
CASSLIQGNTGELFF
>TRBD1|TRBJ1-2|many|TRBV4-1
TGCGCCAGCAGCCAACCCCGACAGGGTTTAAACTATGGCTACACCTTC
CASSQPRQGLNYGYTF
>TRBD2|TRBJ2-4|.|TRBV7-2
TGTGCCAGCAGTTCAAGCGGGAGGGCCGGTGGAAACATTCAGTACTTC
CASSSSGRAGGNIQYF
>TRBD1|TRBJ1-1|.|TRBV2
TGTGCCATCCGGACAGGGCGGCCTTTCTTT
CAIRTGRPFF
>TRBD1|TRBJ1-5|.|TRBV28
TGTGCCAGCACTCAGCTTGCCAGGACAGGGTGGGTTAATAATCAGCCCCAGCATTTT
CASTQLARTGWVNNQPQHF
>TRBD2|TRBJ2-1|.|TRBV18
TGTGCCAGCTCACCAGGCGGGAGCTCCTACAATGAGCAGTTCTTC
CASSPGGSSYNEQFF
>.|TRBJ2-3|.|TRBV5-1
TGCGCCAGCAGCGCAGACTGGAGAACAGATACGCAGTATTTT
CASSADWRTDTQYF
>.|TRBJ1-5|.|TRBV28
TGTGCCAGCAGTCTATCCGGGGATTATCAGCCCCAGCATTTT
CASSLSGDYQPQHF
>.|TRBJ2-1|.|TRBV29-1
TGCAGCGTTGAAGGGACAGTAGTTGAGCAGTTCTTC
CSVEGTVVEQFF
>.|TRBJ1-2|.|TRBV10-2
TGCGCCAGCAGTGAGTCTTGGAGTCTGTCGGGCTACACCTTC
CASSESWSLSGYTF